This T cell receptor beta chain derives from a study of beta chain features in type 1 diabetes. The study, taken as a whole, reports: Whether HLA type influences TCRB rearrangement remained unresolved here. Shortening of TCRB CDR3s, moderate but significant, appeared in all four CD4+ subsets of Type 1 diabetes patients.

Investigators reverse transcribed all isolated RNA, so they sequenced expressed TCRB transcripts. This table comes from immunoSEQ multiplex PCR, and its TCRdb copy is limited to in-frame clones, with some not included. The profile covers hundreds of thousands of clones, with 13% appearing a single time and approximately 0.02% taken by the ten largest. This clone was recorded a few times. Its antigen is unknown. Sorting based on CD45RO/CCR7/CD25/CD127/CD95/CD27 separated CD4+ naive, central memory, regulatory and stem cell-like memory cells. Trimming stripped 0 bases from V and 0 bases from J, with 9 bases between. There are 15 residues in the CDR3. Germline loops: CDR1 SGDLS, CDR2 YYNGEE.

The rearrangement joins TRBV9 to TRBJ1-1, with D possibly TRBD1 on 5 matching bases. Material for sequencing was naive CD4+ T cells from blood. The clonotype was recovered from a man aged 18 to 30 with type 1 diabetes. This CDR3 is CASSVDRGVNTEAFF. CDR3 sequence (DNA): TGTGCCAGCAGCGTAGATCGGGGGGTGAACACTGAAGCTTTCTTT.